This TCR beta chain was recorded in a study of blood T cells in healthy people across ages. Primed by a sample-barcoded 5' primer and a J-beta primer mix, a second PCR proceeded for about 7 to 12 cycles. MiXCR was run by TCRdb on the 5' RACE reads, yielding one entry per CDR3 protein. The table lists 800,000 or so distinct CDR3 sequences, roughly 25% of them singletons. Note on this clonotype: This CDR3 fails to terminate in the conserved phenylalanine or tryptophan, so it likely reflects a read error.

The V end was cut by 10 bases, the J end by 7 bases, with 17 bases between. The CDR3 consists of 13 residues. The V gene's germline CDR1 is MDHEN and CDR2 SYDVKM. These sequences were also reported in another study, on T cells of mothers and their children.

Sequenced material: blood. V usage is TRBV28 and J usage is TRBJ1-5; D is possibly TRBD1 (5 bases). This clonotype originated in a boy between 10 and 17 years old in good health. Written as DNA, the CDR3 is TGTGCCAATGGCCAGGCAGGGCGCCAGCCCCAGCATCTT. It specifies CANGQAGRQPQHL.